The source of this T cell receptor beta chain is a study of spatial heterogeneity in lung cancer. Study as a whole: Samples were donated by 72 untreated early-stage non-small cell lung cancer patients. PBMC samples from follow-up, where available, were sequenced a median of about 22 months after resection. Sequence detection consistently recorded a greater number of beta-chain than alpha-chain sequences. Study-level findings and limits: Expanded tumor TCRs that were ubiquitous appeared in blood more at resection than follow-up.

Comment on this clonotype: No antigen is known for it.

Indicated time point: blood at routine non-recurrence follow-up after resection. Whole RNA came from tumor, nontumor lung or frozen PBMC and was sequenced without being sorted. TCRdb ran MiXCR on the 5' RACE reads and lists one entry per CDR3 protein. The sample contains about 52,000 distinct CDR3 sequences, roughly 8.1% of which appear only once. The receptor was isolated from a female donor with early-stage non-small cell lung cancer. Source: PBMCs, taken at follow-up.

The CDR3: CASSGSITTAGGELFF. The CDR3 nucleotides are TGTGCCAGCAGTGGCTCGATTACTACTGCCGGCGGGGAGCTGTTTTTT. The V call is TRBV6-4, the J call TRBJ2-2; D is unresolved. Deletions cut 4 bases from V and 7 bases from J, with 19 bases between. This CDR3 contains 16 residues. CDR1 is MRHNA and CDR2 is SNTAGT in the germline V gene.